This TCR beta chain was documented in a study of T cell changes during pregnancy in multiple sclerosis. The protocol was immunoSEQ multiplex PCR, while the TCRdb copy is restricted to in-frame clones and leaves out a portion. This sample has 58,000 or so clones; approximately 89% occur once, and the top ten carry 1.8%. V was shortened by 3 bases and J by 0 bases, with 10 bases between the two germline ends. Germline V gene lookup returns CDR1 MNHEY and CDR2 SMNVEV (reference sequence). The CDR3 consists of 15 residues. The source is a female donor with multiple sclerosis, enrolled in a pregnancy study. The chain is built from TRBV27 and TRBJ2-3, with a tentative D call TRBD2 (5 bases). The sample consisted of peripheral blood, taken after pregnancy. The CDR3 protein is CASSFLRTSTDTQYF. CDR3 in DNA: TGTGCCAGCAGTTTCTTAAGGACTAGCACAGATACGCAGTATTTT.